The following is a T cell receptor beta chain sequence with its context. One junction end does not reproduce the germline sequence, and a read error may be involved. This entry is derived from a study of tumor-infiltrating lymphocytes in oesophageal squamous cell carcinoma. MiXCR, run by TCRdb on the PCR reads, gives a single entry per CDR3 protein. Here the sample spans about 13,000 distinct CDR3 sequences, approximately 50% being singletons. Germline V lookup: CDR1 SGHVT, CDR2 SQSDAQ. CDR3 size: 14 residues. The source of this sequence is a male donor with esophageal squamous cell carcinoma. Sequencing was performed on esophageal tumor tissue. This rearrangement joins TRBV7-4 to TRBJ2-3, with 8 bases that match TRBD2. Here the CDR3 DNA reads TGTGCCGGCAGCCTTACAGGGACTAGAGAGACCCAGTATTTT. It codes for CAGSLTGTRETQYF.